These T cell receptor beta chains were read from a single sample in a study of T cell repertoires in cytomegalovirus infection. TCRdb independently ran MiXCR on the reads; one entry per CDR3 protein. The sample has about 600,000 distinct CDR3 sequences, roughly 24% seen once. Sequenced: CD8+ T cells from PBMCs. These receptors were obtained from a human donor in good health (CMV status not recorded). Some clones in this sample may be carry-over from other donors' samples. The CDR3 runs from the conserved cysteine through the conserved F or W. A D gene is named only where the DNA matches it firmly. The listing skips clone size in some rows; elsewhere it reads once, few, many or a size class.

>TRBJ2-3|NA|NA|TRBV5-5
TGTGCCAGCAGCGACCCCAGGGGTGCCCCTACAGATACGCAGTATTTT
CASSDPRGAPTDTQYF
>TRBJ2-3|NA|NA|TRBV5-1
TGCGCCAGCAGCCAATCAAGGCCCGATACGCAGTATTTT
CASSQSRPDTQYF
>TRBJ1-1|few|NA|TRBV28
TGTGCCAGCAATTCGAAAGCTTTCTTT
CASNSKAFF
>TRBJ1-6|few|NA|TRBV27
TGTGCCAGCAGTGAGACCGGTGTGAATTCACCCCTCCACTTT
CASSETGVNSPLHF
>TRBJ1-3|NA|NA|TRBV11-2
TGTGCCAGCAGCTCAACCTCTGGAAAAACCATATATTTT
CASSSTSGKTIYF
>TRBJ1-2|NA|TRBD1|TRBV7-9
TGTGCCAGCAGAGACCGGGACAGGGATGGCTACACCTTC
CASRDRDRDGYTF
>TRBJ1-2|NA|NA|TRBV7-9
TGTGCCAGCAGCCCCAACAGCAACTATGGCTACACCTTC
CASSPNSNYGYTF
>TRBJ2-5|many|NA|TRBV4-3
TGCGCCAGCAGCCAAGATACCTATCCGGACGAGACCCAGTACTTC
CASSQDTYPDETQYF
>TRBJ2-7|NA|TRBD1|TRBV12-5
TGTGCTAGTGTTCCGGGACAGGGCTACGAGCAGTACTTC
CASVPGQGYEQYF
>TRBJ2-7|many|NA|TRBV6-5
TGTGCCAGCAGTTACACCCCTTCGGGCATAGACTCCTACGAGCAGTACTTC
CASSYTPSGIDSYEQYF
>TRBJ1-1|few|NA|TRBV6-5
TGTGCCAGCAGTCAACAGGGTTTGAACACTGAAGCTTTCTTT
CASSQQGLNTEAFF
>TRBJ1-2|NA|NA|TRBV7-2
TGTGCCACCCCCAACAGCCTTACTTCAGGCTACACCTTC
CATPNSLTSGYTF
>TRBJ1-4|NA|NA|TRBV27
TGTGCCAGCAGTCCCCTGCGGGGGATTGGAGAAAAACTGTTTTTT
CASSPLRGIGEKLFF
>TRBJ2-5|NA|NA|TRBV6-5
TGTGCCAGCAGTCAAACCCCCTACTCCCAAGAGACCCAGTACTTC
CASSQTPYSQETQYF
>TRBJ1-2|few|NA|TRBV7-9
TGTGCCAGCAGCTCCCCGGTGAACTATGGCTACACCTTC
CASSSPVNYGYTF
>TRBJ2-7|few|NA|TRBV2
TGTGCCAGCAGCCGCCGGACCTCACCCTACGAGCAGTACTTC
CASSRRTSPYEQYF
>TRBJ2-7|few|TRBD1|TRBV20-1
TGCAGTGCGCTAAGATACAGGGGGCGAACAATATACGAGCAGTACTTC
CSALRYRGRTIYEQYF
>TRBJ2-1|few|NA|TRBV6-5
TGTGCCAGCAGTTACCAGGACGGGCTCGTAGATGAGCAGTTCTTC
CASSYQDGLVDEQFF
>TRBJ2-7|few|NA|TRBV12-3/TRBV12-4
TGTGCCAGCAGTTTAACGGGGATCTACGAGCAGTACTTC
CASSLTGIYEQYF
>TRBJ2-1|NA|NA|TRBV27
TGTGCCAGCAGTTTATCGTCATGGAATGAGCAGTTCTTC
CASSLSSWNEQFF
>TRBJ2-3|NA|NA|TRBV12-5
TGTGCTAGTGGTTACAGACAGAGGGGCGCAGATACGCAGTATTTT
CASGYRQRGADTQYF
>TRBJ1-2|NA|NA|TRBV2
TGTGCCATCCTCACTCCCTGGGACACTACTAACTATGGCTACACCTTC
CAILTPWDTTNYGYTF
>TRBJ1-5|NA|TRBD1|TRBV12-3/TRBV12-4
TGTGCCAGCAGTTTAGGGAGGACAGGGCTTCAGCCCCAGCATTTT
CASSLGRTGLQPQHF
>TRBJ2-1|many|TRBD2|TRBV7-2
TGTGCCAGCAGCTTCCTTAGCGGGGGGGCTTTTGAGCAGTTCTTC
CASSFLSGGAFEQFF
>TRBJ1-5|once|NA|TRBV28
TGTGTCAGCAGTTTCGGACCTGGAGGCAATCAGCCCCAGCATTTT
CVSSFGPGGNQPQHF
>TRBJ2-3|NA|TRBD2|TRBV4-2
TGTGCCAGCAGCCAAGATCCTGGGGGGGGGGCAGATACGCAGTATTTT
CASSQDPGGGADTQYF
>TRBJ2-5|many|TRBD2|TRBV28
TGTGCCAGCACAGCGGGGGGGCGGTACCAAGAGACCCAGTACTTC
CASTAGGRYQETQYF
>TRBJ2-5|NA|NA|TRBV6-2/TRBV6-3
TGTGCCAGCATCCTTGGAGAGACCCAGTACTTC
CASILGETQYF
>TRBJ2-1|NA|TRBD2|TRBV10-3
TGTGCCACCCTGAGTTATGGCGGGGGGGGCCTCTATGAGCAGTTCTTC
CATLSYGGGGLYEQFF
>TRBJ2-3|NA|TRBD1|TRBV28
TGTGTCAGCACCCGGACAGGGGACCCCACAGATACGCAGTATTTT
CVSTRTGDPTDTQYF
>TRBJ1-2|NA|NA|TRBV29-1
TGCAGCGTGGGGGGGGCTGACTATGGCTACACCTTC
CSVGGADYGYTF
>TRBJ2-7|NA|TRBD1|TRBV15
TGTGCCACCAGCAGTCACGGACAGGGAGGATTCGAGCAGTACTTC
CATSSHGQGGFEQYF
>TRBJ2-1|many|TRBD2|TRBV6-5
TGTGCCAGCAGTTACTCGACGGCGGGGGGTTACAATGAGCAGTTCTTC
CASSYSTAGGYNEQFF
>TRBJ1-2|few|TRBD1|TRBV29-1
TGCAGCACTTACTCCGGGACAGGGGGAGATGGCTACACCTTC
CSTYSGTGGDGYTF
>TRBJ1-1|NA|NA|TRBV20-1
TGCAGTGCTAGGGGACTTCAAAGAACCATGAACACTGAAGCTTTCTTT
CSARGLQRTMNTEAFF
>TRBJ1-2|NA|NA|TRBV14
TGTGCCAGCAGCCAAGATTCTAGGGGTAACTATGGCTACACCTTC
CASSQDSRGNYGYTF
>TRBJ1-1|few|TRBD1|TRBV6-6
TGTGCCGTCCCGGGGACAGGGGGCGAAATGGGCACTGAAGCTTTCTTT
CAVPGTGGEMGTEAFF
>TRBJ1-1|many|NA|TRBV7-2
TGTGCCAGCAGCGCAAGACTGGGGGAAGCTTTCTTT
CASSARLGEAFF
>TRBJ2-1|many|NA|TRBV7-9
TGTGCCAGCAGCTTAGATGTGAACAATGAGCAGTTCTTC
CASSLDVNNEQFF
>TRBJ2-3|few|TRBD2|TRBV7-6
TGTGCCAGCAGCTCCGGGGGGGGCGACACAGATACGCAGTATTTT
CASSSGGGDTDTQYF
>TRBJ2-7|once|NA|TRBV10-3
TGTGCCATCAGCGGTAGGGCCTACGAGCAGTACTTC
CAISGRAYEQYF
>TRBJ1-6|NA|NA|TRBV20-1
TGCAGTGCTAGGTTCGACAGCTCCTATAATTCACCCCTCCACTTT
CSARFDSSYNSPLHF
>TRBJ2-2|few|TRBD1|TRBV28
TGTGCCAGCAGTTACCCCCAAGGACAGGCCCTCAACACCGGGGAGCTGTTTTTT
CASSYPQGQALNTGELFF
>TRBJ2-3|few|NA|TRBV9
TGTGCCAGCAGCGTAGCGGGGGGCCGCACAGATACGCAGTATTTT
CASSVAGGRTDTQYF
>TRBJ2-7|many|NA|TRBV7-8
TGTGCCAGCAGCTTAGCTTCAGCGATACTATCCTACGAGCAGTACTTC
CASSLASAILSYEQYF
>TRBJ1-1|NA|NA|TRBV28
TGTGCCAGCAGTTCATCTCCACCCGGGGGTGGGACTGAAGCTTTCTTT
CASSSSPPGGGTEAFF
>TRBJ2-5|many|TRBD1|TRBV7-6
TGTGCCAGCAGCTTTATCCGGGACAGGGTTGGTGAGACCCAGTACTTC
CASSFIRDRVGETQYF
>TRBJ1-1|NA|NA|TRBV7-6
TGTGCCAGCAGCTTAGCACAGTGGACTGAAGCTTTCTTT
CASSLAQWTEAFF
>TRBJ2-3|many|TRBD2|TRBV7-3
TGTGCCAGCAGCTTATCCGCCGGGGGGGTCACAGATACGCAGTATTTT
CASSLSAGGVTDTQYF
>TRBJ2-1|NA|NA|TRBV28
TGTGCCAGCAGTTTAACTCTTACATACAATGAGCAGTTCTTC
CASSLTLTYNEQFF
>TRBJ1-5|few|NA|TRBV2
TGTGCCAGCAGTGAGCCCGGGACTCAGTCCCAGCATTTT
CASSEPGTQSQHF
>TRBJ2-4|NA|TRBD1|TRBV20-1
TGCAGTGCTAGGACAGGGGACTTAGCCAAAAACATTCAGTACTTC
CSARTGDLAKNIQYF
>TRBJ1-5|few|TRBD1|TRBV19
TGTGCCAGTGCGGACAGGTTGTTTCAGCCCCAGCATTTT
CASADRLFQPQHF
>TRBJ1-2|NA|NA|TRBV6-6
TGTGCCAGCAGTTACTCGTCAACCGGGACCCTAAATGGCTACACCTTC
CASSYSSTGTLNGYTF
>TRBJ2-7|NA|NA|TRBV10-3
TGTGCCATCGGAGACAGCTACGAGCAGTACTTC
CAIGDSYEQYF